Listed here are 8 T cell receptor beta chains from one sample, sequenced in a study of T cell responses to AZD1222 COVID-19 vaccine (dated by TCRdb to the early 2020s). The time point label corresponds to: baseline before first vaccination. The method behind the library was the immunoSEQ multiplex PCR assay. In TCRdb, the immuneACCESS table is reduced to in-frame sequences with V and J assigned. These tables do not hold every clone; where another copy was compared, an unresolved V gene accounts for under half, and the others remain unexplained. A total of over 120,000 clones appear in this sample, roughly nine tenths of them only once. Around 1.5% of the sample is taken by the ten largest. The material was peripheral blood, obtained on day 0 of AZD1222 vaccination. The receptors come from an adult in good health.

This chain uses TRBV7-6 with TRBJ1-2; D gene ambiguous. The ends were cut back, 4 bases at V and 0 bases at J, with 12 bases in the middle. This CDR3 is 15 amino acids long. Germline V gene lookup returns CDR1 SGHVS and CDR2 FNYEAQ. CDR3 residues: CASSSYLGSNYGYTF. Here the CDR3 DNA reads TGTGCCAGCAGCTCATATTTAGGGTCTAACTATGGCTACACCTTC.

In DNA, the CDR3 is TGTGCCAGCAGCCTGGACAGGATAGATGGCTACACCTTC. Translation gives CASSLDRIDGYTF. The V gene is TRBV28, the J gene TRBJ1-2, with 7 bases identical to TRBD1. The V and J ends lost 6 bases and 6 bases, in that order; junction bases with no gene match: 7. The CDR3 length is 13 residues. CDR1 and CDR2 (germline): MDHEN, SYDVKM.

V usage is TRBV28 and J usage is TRBJ1-2, with D possibly TRBD1 on 5 matching bases. The germline CDR1 and CDR2 sequences are MDHEN and SYDVKM. Trimming shortened V by 7 bases and J by 2 bases, and 11 bases separated the two germline ends. The CDR3 totals 13 residues. The CDR3 loop reads CASMIGTNYGYTF. The CDR3 nucleotides are TGTGCCAGCATGATAGGGACCAACTATGGCTACACCTTC.

The J gene is TRBJ2-1, the V gene TRBV5-1; 14 nucleotides line up with TRBD2. CDR1 SGHRS and CDR2 YFSETQ come from the germline V gene. With V trimmed by 4 bases and J by 10 bases, 13 bases remained unmatched. This CDR3 region has 17 residues. The chain's CDR3 is CASSITSGTSGRGEQFF. Written as DNA, the CDR3 is TGCGCCAGCAGCATCACCTCCGGGACTAGCGGGAGAGGGGAGCAGTTCTTC.

The chain couples TRBV3-1 (or the pseudogene TRBV3-2) to TRBJ1-1, with 7 nucleotides matching TRBD1. V gave up 1 base and J gave up 3 bases; unmatched junction bases: 8. Germline-derived CDR1 and CDR2 are LGHDT and YNNKEL (reference sequence). This CDR3 has 16 amino acids. The CDR3 sequence: CASSQVPGQLHTEAFF. The CDR3 DNA reads TGTGCCAGCAGCCAAGTCCCGGGACAGCTACACACTGAAGCTTTCTTT.

This clone has only one observation. The chain combines TRBV3-1 (or the pseudogene TRBV3-2) with TRBJ1-4, with D unclear. This CDR3 spans 12 amino acids. Germline-derived CDR1 and CDR2 are LGHDT and YNNKEL (reference sequence). Trimming took off 4 bases at V and 12 bases at J, with 12 bases between the two ends. The CDR3 coding sequence is TGTGCCAGCAGCCTTTTAGCCGGGGAACTGTTTTTT. Translating gives CASSLLAGELFF.

The chain has TRBV19 and TRBJ1-2; D remains ambiguous. V was shortened by 3 bases and J by 5 bases, with 4 bases between the two germline ends. Germline CDR1 LNHDA, CDR2 SQIVND (reference sequence). The CDR3 is made up of 11 amino acids. The CDR3 nucleotides read TGTGCCAGTAGTATCCTGTATGGCTACACCTTC. This encodes CASSILYGYTF.

V usage is TRBV27 and J usage is TRBJ2-6; D may be TRBD2 (5 bases). The CDR3 spans 17 residues. The V gene lost 0 bases and the J gene lost 0 bases, with 9 bases spanning the gap. Germline V gene sequence: CDR1 MNHEY, CDR2 SMNVEV (reference sequence). In DNA form, the CDR3 reads TGTGCCAGCAGTTTATCGTACGGGAACTCTGGGGCCAACGTCCTGACTTTC. Protein sequence: CASSLSYGNSGANVLTF.